The present TCR beta chain was sequenced within a study of shared clonotypes between healthy human individuals. Worth noting for this clone: What it binds is not known.

Generated by immunoSEQ multiplex PCR, the TCRdb table keeps only in-frame clones and is missing some. The table lists hundreds of thousands of clones, about 80% of them singletons. The germline V gene encodes CDR1 SGHTA and CDR2 FQGNSA. The CDR3 runs 17 residues. Unmatched junction bases numbered 14, after V lost 5 bases and J lost 3 bases. General study results and limits: Genetic and exposure-history diversity was limited by the few donors.

Sequences were obtained from PBMCs. The chain combines TRBV7-2 with TRBJ2-7; 9 positions match TRBD2. The receptor was isolated from a woman between 35 and 50 years old in good health. Some clones in this sample may be carry-over from other donors' samples. The CDR3 coding sequence is TGTGCCAGCAGCCCGAGGGTCGCGGGAGGGTATCTCTACGAGCAGTACTTC. It yields the protein CASSPRVAGGYLYEQYF.